The clone carrying this T cell receptor (beta chain) occurred once. Antigen: not known. Synthesis of cDNA used 5'RACE (with 10-nucleotide random UMIs). In TCRdb, the 5' RACE reads were re-called with MiXCR into one record per CDR3 protein. The sample consists of about 21,000 distinct CDR3 sequences, roughly 15% of them appearing once. The sample is drawn from a study of neurological immune-mediated disorders. General study points: The most TCR clonal expansion was seen in HTLV-1-associated myelopathy, whereas the least was seen in multiple sclerosis, below the level in healthy controls.

The origin of this receptor is a female donor with HTLV-1-associated myelopathy (HAM/TSP). Specimen: PBMCs.

The CDR3 sequence is CSARDRANEKLFF. DNA of the CDR3: TGCAGTGCTAGAGACAGGGCCAATGAAAAACTGTTTTTT. The J gene is TRBJ1-4, the V gene TRBV20-1; D perhaps matches TRBD1 (5 bases). The CDR3 is 13 amino acids. V was clipped by 0 bases and J by 5 bases, with 7 bases between them. The V gene's germline CDR1 is DFQATT and CDR2 SNEGSKA (reference sequence).